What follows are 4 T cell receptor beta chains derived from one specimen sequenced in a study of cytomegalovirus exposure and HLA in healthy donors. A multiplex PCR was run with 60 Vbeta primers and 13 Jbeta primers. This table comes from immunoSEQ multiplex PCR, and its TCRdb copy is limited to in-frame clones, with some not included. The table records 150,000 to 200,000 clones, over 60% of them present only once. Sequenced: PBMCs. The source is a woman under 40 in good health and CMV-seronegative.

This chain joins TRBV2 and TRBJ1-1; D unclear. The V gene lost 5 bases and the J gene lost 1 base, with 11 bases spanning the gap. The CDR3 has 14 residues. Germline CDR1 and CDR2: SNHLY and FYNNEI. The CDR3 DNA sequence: TGTGCCAGCAGTACCTCTGGGCCGAACACTGAAGCTTTCTTT. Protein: CASSTSGPNTEAFF.

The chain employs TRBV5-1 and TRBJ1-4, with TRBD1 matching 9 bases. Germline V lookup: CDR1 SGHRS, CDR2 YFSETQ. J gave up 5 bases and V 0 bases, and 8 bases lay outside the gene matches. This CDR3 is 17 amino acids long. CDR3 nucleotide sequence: TGCGCCAGCAGCTTGGGGACAGGGGCGAAAAAGAATGAAAAACTGTTTTTT. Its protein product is CASSLGTGAKKNEKLFF.

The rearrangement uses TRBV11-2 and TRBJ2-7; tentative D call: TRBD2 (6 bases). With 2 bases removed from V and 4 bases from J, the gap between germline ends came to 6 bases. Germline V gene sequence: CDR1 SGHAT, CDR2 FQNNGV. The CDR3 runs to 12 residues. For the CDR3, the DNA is TGTGCCAGCAGCTTAAGCGGGTACGAGCAGTACTTC. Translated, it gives CASSLSGYEQYF. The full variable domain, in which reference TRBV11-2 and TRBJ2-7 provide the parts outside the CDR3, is EAGVAQSPRYKIIEKRQSVAFWCNPISGHATLYWYQQILGQGPKLLIQFQNNGVVDDSQLPKDRFSAERLKGVDSTLKIQPAKLEDSAVYLCASSLSGYEQYFGPGTRLTVT.

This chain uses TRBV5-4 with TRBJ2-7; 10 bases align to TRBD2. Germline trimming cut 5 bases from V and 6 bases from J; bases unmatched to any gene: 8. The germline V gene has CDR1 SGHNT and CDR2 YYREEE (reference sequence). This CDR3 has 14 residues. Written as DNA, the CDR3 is TGTGCCAGCAGGAAGGCTAGCGGGAGTCTCGAGCAGTACTTC. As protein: CASRKASGSLEQYF.